This TCR beta chain emerged from a study of T cells in Graves' hyperthyroidism and ophthalmopathy. Study-level points and caveats: Blood also contained most expanded thyroid clonotypes above 0.001. A 13 V-J model separated ophthalmopathy from stable hyperthyroidism.

What was amplified from RNA transcripts were TCR beta CDR3 regions. When the TCR CDR3 underwent first-round RT-PCR, the HTBI primer set was used. Each CDR3 protein gets one entry after TCRdb re-called the multiplex PCR reads with MiXCR. This table has 50,000 to 60,000 distinct CDR3 sequences, around 50% appearing once. This clonotype was observed many times. Its antigen is unknown. J lost 4 bases, V lost 5 bases, and 13 bases had no gene match. The CDR3 is 17 amino acids. The germline CDR1 and CDR2 sequences are SEHNR and FQNEAQ (reference sequence). The PBMCs studied were ones that came from about 9.9 ml fresh peripheral blood.

Sequences were obtained from blood. V and J are TRBV7-9 and TRBJ2-2; 7 nucleotides match TRBD2. This clonotype originated in a woman in her thirties with Graves' ophthalmopathy. The CDR3: CASSVSGEWGGTGELFF. The CDR3 DNA reads as TGTGCCAGCAGCGTGTCGGGAGAGTGGGGGGGCACCGGGGAGCTGTTTTTT.